This T cell receptor beta chain is from a study of regulatory T cells in long-lasting Graves disease. Time point indicated: persistent/refractory GD, antithyroid drugs over 5 years with positive TRAb. The TCR library used RNA extracted from PBMCs. The authors diagnosed Graves' disease using American Thyroid Association guidelines. The patients were drawn from one endocrinology department in Xi'an, China. The table lists this clonotype with many counts. Building the TCR beta libraries relied on iRepertoire HTBI primers, and CDR3 regions underwent Arm-PCR. One entry per CDR3 protein results from TCRdb running MiXCR on the multiplex PCR reads. This sample yields 650,000 to 700,000 distinct CDR3 sequences, of which around 30% are seen a single time; 35% to 55% belongs to the top ten. The CDR3 runs to 12 residues. The V segment lost 7 bases and the J segment 9 bases; nucleotides outside the gene matches: 8. Germline CDR1 MDHEN, CDR2 SYDVKM.

The receptor was isolated from a female donor with Graves disease. Material: peripheral blood mononuclear cells (PBMCs), obtained when the disease was refractory, from a patient treated with antithyroid drugs. V gene TRBV28 combines with J gene TRBJ1-2; TRBD1 matches 7 bases. The CDR3 DNA is TGTGCCAGCAACGCAGGGACAGTTCGCTACACCTTC. Translation gives CASNAGTVRYTF.